Presented here are 19 T cell receptor beta chains from one specimen sequenced in a study of blood T cell repertoires in COVID-19. Sequencing used immunoSEQ multiplex PCR; TCRdb keeps in-frame clones, though not all of them. The repertoire holds approximately 220,000 clones, approximately 91% seen once, with under 0.9% in the top ten. Specimen: peripheral blood. Receptors were obtained from a middle-aged man with acute or convalescent COVID-19.

This clone has a handful of counts. The sample holds other DNA sequences that translate to the same CDR3. The chain joins TRBV5-6 to TRBJ1-2; D is ambiguous. CDR1 is SGHDT and CDR2 is YYEEEE in the germline V gene. The CDR3 has 13 amino acids. Deletions cut 4 bases from V and 3 bases from J, with 10 bases between. CDR3 DNA: TGTGCCAGCAGCCCAGACGGGGACTATGGCTACACCTTC. Translating gives CASSPDGDYGYTF.

V usage is TRBV27 and J usage is TRBJ2-2; TRBD2 aligns across 11 bases. V gave up 9 bases and J gave up 4 bases; unmatched junction bases: 13. Germline-derived CDR1 and CDR2 are MNHEY and SMNVEV (reference sequence). The CDR3 length is 17 residues. This chain's CDR3 is CASNCPSGRPCTGELFF. CDR3 sequence (DNA): TGTGCCAGTAATTGCCCTAGCGGGAGGCCCTGCACCGGGGAGCTGTTTTTT.

The chain recombines TRBV19 with TRBJ2-7, with 15 bases aligning to TRBD2. The ends lost 3 bases at V and 1 base at J; junction bases unmatched: 7. Germline V gene sequence: CDR1 LNHDA, CDR2 SQIVND (reference sequence). The CDR3 length is 18 residues. This CDR3 is CASSISGTSGGSSYEQYF. The CDR3 nucleotides are TGTGCCAGTAGTATCTCGGGGACTAGCGGGGGGTCGTCCTACGAGCAGTACTTC.

The table lists this clone with a few counts. The chain recombines TRBV7-2 with TRBJ1-1, with D perhaps matching TRBD1 (5 bases). Per germline, CDR1 SGHTA and CDR2 FQGNSA. V was clipped by 0 bases and J by 0 bases, with 8 bases between them. The CDR3 is 15 residues long. CDR3 loop: CASSLAQGMNTEAFF. As DNA, the CDR3 is TGTGCCAGCAGCTTAGCCCAGGGAATGAACACTGAAGCTTTCTTT.

The chain uses TRBV9 and TRBJ1-6; 10 nucleotides match TRBD1. With V trimmed by 4 bases and J by 9 bases, 10 bases remained unmatched. This CDR3 has 16 amino acids. CDR1 SGDLS and CDR2 YYNGEE come from the germline V gene. The CDR3 DNA reads as TGTGCCAGCAGCCCGGACAGGGGGTATGGGATTTCACCCCTCCACTTT. This codes for CASSPDRGYGISPLHF.

The rearrangement joins TRBV4-3 to TRBJ2-1, with TRBD2 matching 9 bases. This CDR3 is built from 18 residues. Germline CDR1 LGHNA, CDR2 YSLEER. Trimming cost V 4 bases and J 0 bases; bases outside gene matches: 10. The CDR3 is CASSPNPMTSGSYNEQFF. DNA for the CDR3: TGCGCCAGCAGCCCGAACCCCATGACTAGCGGCTCCTACAATGAGCAGTTCTTC.

V and J are TRBV13 and TRBJ1-1; D may be TRBD1 (5 bases). This CDR3 comprises 14 residues. The V gene lost 4 bases and the J gene lost 1 base, with 10 bases spanning the gap. Germline V gene lookup returns CDR1 PRHDT and CDR2 FYEKMQ (reference sequence). The CDR3 region has the DNA TGTGCCAGCAGCTCCTTCGGGGGGAACACTGAAGCTTTCTTT. This gives the protein CASSSFGGNTEAFF.

The V call is TRBV29-1, the J call TRBJ1-1, with D possibly TRBD1 on 5 matching bases. Germline lookup yields CDR1 SQVTM and CDR2 ANQGSEA. V dropped 3 bases and J dropped 6 bases, with 11 bases sitting between them. This CDR3 has 12 residues. CDR3 nucleotide sequence: TGCAGCGTTGAGACAGATTTAGCTGAAGCTTTCTTT. Translation gives CSVETDLAEAFF.

The V gene is TRBV4-1, the J gene TRBJ2-7, with 9 bases that match TRBD2. The V segment lost 4 bases and the J segment 2 bases; nucleotides outside the gene matches: 9. Germline CDR1 MGHRA, CDR2 YSYEKL. The CDR3 is 16 residues long. The CDR3 bases are TGCGCCAGCAGCCCTTTAAGGGAGCGGGAGGCCTACGAGCAGTACTTC. This gives the protein CASSPLREREAYEQYF.

This chain joins TRBV19 and TRBJ1-4; TRBD1 might be the D (5 bases). V was pared by 3 bases and J by 8 bases, with 13 bases between. The CDR3 has 14 residues. CDR1 is LNHDA, CDR2 SQIVND, per germline (reference sequence). CDR3 nucleotides: TGTGCCAGTAGTATCTCTATGGACACAGAAAAACTGTTTTTT. It yields the protein CASSISMDTEKLFF.

This clone appeared once. V and J are TRBV25-1 and TRBJ2-7; D possibly corresponds to TRBD2 (6 bases). Germline V gives CDR1 MGHDK, CDR2 SYGVNS. The CDR3 spans 15 residues. Trimming took 1 base from V and 3 from J, leaving 13 bases between them. The CDR3 DNA reads TGTGCCAGCAGTGAATTGGGTGGAGGGATCTACGAGCAGTACTTC. As protein: CASSELGGGIYEQYF.

The chain employs TRBV28 and TRBJ1-1; D gene ambiguous. Germline loops: CDR1 MDHEN, CDR2 SYDVKM. The CDR3 is 17 amino acids. V shed 6 bases and J shed 1 base, with 21 bases lying between them. The CDR3 here is CASSLPQTSFSNTEAFF. In nucleotides, the CDR3 is TGTGCCAGCAGCCTACCCCAAACGTCCTTCTCGAACACTGAAGCTTTCTTT.

The chain combines TRBV9 with TRBJ2-1; 14 bases map to TRBD2. With 3 bases clipped from V and 0 bases from J, the junction kept 2 bases outside the gene matches. The germline V gene encodes CDR1 SGDLS and CDR2 YYNGEE. The CDR3 is made up of 17 amino acids. The CDR3 bases are TGTGCCAGCAGCGGGACTAGCGGGGGGTCCTCCTACAATGAGCAGTTCTTC. Translation: CASSGTSGGSSYNEQFF.

The CDR3 DNA reads TGTGCCAGCAGCCAGCGACAGGGGGCCTACAATGAGCAGTTCTTC. Translated, it gives CASSQRQGAYNEQFF. This sequence joins TRBV14 and TRBJ2-1; 9 nucleotides line up with TRBD1. The CDR3 length is 15 residues. Trimming removed 3 bases from V and 2 bases from J; junction bases left unmatched: 2. CDR1 is SGHDN and CDR2 is FVKESK in the germline V gene.

This clone was seen only once. The rearrangement links TRBV5-1 to TRBJ2-7; the D gene is possibly TRBD2 (7 bases). Trimming removed 0 bases from V and 0 bases from J, with 22 bases in between. Germline V gives CDR1 SGHRS, CDR2 YFSETQ. The CDR3 is 19 residues long. The CDR3 nucleotides are TGCGCCAGCAGCTTGGCCCCGGCGGGGGCCCTAATGAGCTCCTACGAGCAGTACTTC. This gives the protein CASSLAPAGALMSSYEQYF. The variable domain in full, completed from reference TRBV5-1 and TRBJ2-7, reads KAGVTQTPRYLIKTRGQQVTLSCSPISGHRSVSWYQQTPGQGLQFLFEYFSETQRNKGNFPGRFSGRQFSNSRSEMNVSTLELGDSALYLCASSLAPAGALMSSYEQYFGPGTRLTVT.

V usage is TRBV7-8 and J usage is TRBJ2-7; 10 bases are shared with TRBD1. There are 15 residues in the CDR3. Germline CDR1 SGHVS, CDR2 FQNEAQ. V lost 2 bases and J lost 2; bases outside the gene matches: 3. The CDR3 loop reads CASSLSGTGAYEQYF. CDR3 bases: TGTGCCAGCAGCTTATCCGGGACAGGGGCCTACGAGCAGTACTTC.

The CDR3 bases are TGTGCCAGCAGTTACTCGTGGGGAGTCGAAGAGACCCAGTACTTC. Translation: CASSYSWGVEETQYF. This chain links TRBV6-5 with TRBJ2-5; D might be TRBD2 (5 bases). The V gene's germline CDR1 is MNHEY and CDR2 SVGAGI. This CDR3 contains 15 residues. The germline V and J ends were trimmed by 0 bases and 3 bases, with 11 bases remaining between them.

The rearrangement links TRBV27 to TRBJ2-2; D possibly corresponds to TRBD1 (5 bases). Trimming removed 5 bases at V and 5 bases at J, with 15 bases between. CDR1 and CDR2 from the germline V gene are MNHEY and SMNVEV (reference sequence). The CDR3 totals 15 residues. The CDR3 bases are TGTGCCAGCAGTAGTGACAGCCTATTTACCGGGGAGCTGTTTTTT. It translates to CASSSDSLFTGELFF.

The chain has TRBV7-8 and TRBJ1-2; TRBD1 might be the D (5 bases). Germline V CDR1 and CDR2: SGHVS, FQNEAQ. The CDR3 is 16 residues long. Trimming removed 2 bases at V and 3 bases at J, with 16 bases between. The CDR3 DNA reads as TGTGCCAGCAGCTTACCGGAAGCGACGGGGGACTATGGCTACACCTTC. Its protein is CASSLPEATGDYGYTF.